This is a list of T cell receptor beta chains from one sample in a study of T cell responses to AZD1222 COVID-19 vaccine. Assay: immunoSEQ multiplex PCR; the TCRdb copy retains only in-frame clones and omits some. The sample consists of approximately 94,000 clones, approximately 90% of them appearing once. Specimen: peripheral blood, collected on day 0 of AZD1222 vaccination. The receptor set was obtained from an adult in good health. The conserved cysteine and the conserved F or W are not part of the CDR3 here. Each record gives: J gene, V gene, clone size, CDR3 protein. Some rows mark clone size as missing; the rest say once, few, many or name a class of expanded clone.

j_call: TRBJ2-7
v_call: TRBV19
clone_size: NA
cdr3_aa: ASSIGQELSYEQY

j_call: TRBJ1-6
v_call: TRBV19
clone_size: NA
cdr3_aa: ASSTPGRSHSPLH

j_call: TRBJ1-2
v_call: TRBV19
clone_size: few
cdr3_aa: ASSRLYTDSYGYT

j_call: TRBJ2-7
v_call: TRBV5-1
clone_size: NA
cdr3_aa: ASSLDDSSPYEQY

j_call: TRBJ2-7
v_call: TRBV6-6
clone_size: once
cdr3_aa: ASSSSTVSYEQY

j_call: TRBJ2-5
v_call: TRBV28
clone_size: once
cdr3_aa: ASSFPSLGNSETQY

j_call: TRBJ1-5
v_call: TRBV6-5
clone_size: NA
cdr3_aa: ASSSQISSNQPQH

j_call: TRBJ1-2
v_call: TRBV19
clone_size: NA
cdr3_aa: ASSITQGSTNYGYT

j_call: TRBJ1-5
v_call: TRBV11-2
clone_size: NA
cdr3_aa: ASSPGYNQPQH

j_call: TRBJ1-2
v_call: TRBV7-2
clone_size: NA
cdr3_aa: ASSLSSYGYT